This note documents a single T cell receptor (beta chain) sequence. Assay used: immunoSEQ multiplex PCR; TCRdb lists only in-frame clones, some missing. The sample has about 73,000 clones; roughly 90% are singletons. This sample stems from a study of technical replicates of blood from four donors. Sequencing was performed on PBMCs. This TCR came from a human donor in good health. Some clones in this sample may be carry-over from other donors' samples.

The CDR3 bases are TGTGCCAGCACCCCACACCCTGAGTGGCTAGCGGGGAGCACAGATACGCAGTATTTT. Protein: CASTPHPEWLAGSTDTQYF. The chain has TRBV6-8 and TRBJ2-3; 9 bases are shared with TRBD2. The V segment lost 7 bases and the J segment 0 bases; nucleotides outside the gene matches: 17. This CDR3 contains 19 residues. CDR1 is MNHGY, CDR2 SAAAGT, per germline.